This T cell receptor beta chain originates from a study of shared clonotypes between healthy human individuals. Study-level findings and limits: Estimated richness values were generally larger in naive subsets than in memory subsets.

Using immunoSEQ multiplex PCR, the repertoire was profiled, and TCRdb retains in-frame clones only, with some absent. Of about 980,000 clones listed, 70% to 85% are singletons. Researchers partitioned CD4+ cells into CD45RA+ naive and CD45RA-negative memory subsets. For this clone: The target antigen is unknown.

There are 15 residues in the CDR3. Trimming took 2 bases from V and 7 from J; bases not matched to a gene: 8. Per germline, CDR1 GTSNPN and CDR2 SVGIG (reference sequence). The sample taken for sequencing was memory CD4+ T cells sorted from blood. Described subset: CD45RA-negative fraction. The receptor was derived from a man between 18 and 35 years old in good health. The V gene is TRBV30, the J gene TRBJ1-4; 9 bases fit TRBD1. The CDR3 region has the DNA TGTGCCTGGAGTCCCAACAGGGGGCAGTTTGAAAAACTGTTTTTT. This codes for CAWSPNRGQFEKLFF.